The 2 T cell receptor beta chains given below trace back to one sample, sequenced in a study of regulatory T cells in long-lasting Graves disease. The time point: persistent/refractory GD, antithyroid drugs over 5 years with positive TRAb. After RNA was extracted from PBMCs, the TCR library was made from it. Researchers made TCR beta libraries by using iRepertoire HTBI primers and running Arm-PCR on CDR3 regions. TCRdb ran MiXCR on the multiplex PCR reads and lists one entry per CDR3 protein. The repertoire holds a few hundred thousand distinct CDR3 sequences, with around a fifth as singletons. The sample here was peripheral blood mononuclear cells (PBMCs), taken when the disease was refractory, from a patient treated with antithyroid drugs. These receptors all come from a female donor with Graves disease.

V is TRBV4-2 and J is TRBJ1-3; D remains unclear. Between the trimmed V and J ends, which lost 8 bases and 0 bases, there was a span of 11 bases. Germline values: CDR1 LGHNA, CDR2 YNFKEQ. The CDR3 has 14 amino acids. The CDR3 DNA is TGTGCCAGCGCGTTGGGTTCCTCTGGAAACACCATATATTTT. Protein: CASALGSSGNTIYF.

The rearrangement joins TRBV7-9 to TRBJ1-1; D is uncertain. Germline assignment: CDR1 SEHNR and CDR2 FQNEAQ (reference sequence). The CDR3 is made up of 13 amino acids. V was pared by 2 bases and J by 5 bases, with 9 bases between. The CDR3 region has the DNA TGTGCCAGCAGCTTAACGGACGGGACTGAAGCTTTCTTT. Translated, it gives CASSLTDGTEAFF.